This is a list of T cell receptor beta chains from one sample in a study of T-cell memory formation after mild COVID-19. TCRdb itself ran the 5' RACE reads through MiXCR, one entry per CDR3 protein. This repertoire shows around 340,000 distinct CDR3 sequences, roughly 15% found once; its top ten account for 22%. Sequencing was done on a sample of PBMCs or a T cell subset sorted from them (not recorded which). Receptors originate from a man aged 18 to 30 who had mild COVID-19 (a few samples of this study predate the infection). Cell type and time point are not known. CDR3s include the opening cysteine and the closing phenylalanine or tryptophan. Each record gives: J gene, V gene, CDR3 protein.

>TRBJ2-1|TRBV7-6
CASSLFEASSYNEQFF
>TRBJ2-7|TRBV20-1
CSASPTPYEQYF
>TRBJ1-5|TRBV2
CASSPGPGGPQHF
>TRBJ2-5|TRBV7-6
CASSGRSGAETQYF
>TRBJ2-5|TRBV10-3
CATQLAGATETQYF
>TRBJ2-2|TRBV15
CATSKLGELFF
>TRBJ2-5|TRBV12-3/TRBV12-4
CASSSYRGGRKETQYF
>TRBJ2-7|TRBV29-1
CSGIQDSPSYEQYF
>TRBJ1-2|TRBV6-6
CASSDRVRTNYGYTF
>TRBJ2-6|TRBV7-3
CASSLIGTSNSGANVLTF
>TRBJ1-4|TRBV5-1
CASSLADRANEKLFF
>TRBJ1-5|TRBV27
CASSLQGAWQPQHF
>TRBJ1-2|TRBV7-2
CASSSGGNYGYTF
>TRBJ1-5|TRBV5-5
CASSPGPVQPQHF
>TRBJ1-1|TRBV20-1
CSARDRTEAFF
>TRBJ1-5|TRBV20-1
CSARDVVEPQHF
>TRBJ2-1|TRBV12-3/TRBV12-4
CASSPRRTSGGAHEQFF
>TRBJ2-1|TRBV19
CASSIPSSGGLNEQFF
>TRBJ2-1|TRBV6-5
CASKSPGTSVNEQFF
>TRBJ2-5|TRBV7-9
CASSERLAGGVETQYF
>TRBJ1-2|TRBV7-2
CASSPGRPNYGYTF
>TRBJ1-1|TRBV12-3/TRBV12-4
CASITTGWNTEAFF
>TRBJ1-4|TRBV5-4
CASSRQGATEKLFF
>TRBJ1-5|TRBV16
CASSQLIGHVNQPQHF
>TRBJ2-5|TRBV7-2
CASSQAETQYF
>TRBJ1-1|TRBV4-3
CASSQGTVLEAFF